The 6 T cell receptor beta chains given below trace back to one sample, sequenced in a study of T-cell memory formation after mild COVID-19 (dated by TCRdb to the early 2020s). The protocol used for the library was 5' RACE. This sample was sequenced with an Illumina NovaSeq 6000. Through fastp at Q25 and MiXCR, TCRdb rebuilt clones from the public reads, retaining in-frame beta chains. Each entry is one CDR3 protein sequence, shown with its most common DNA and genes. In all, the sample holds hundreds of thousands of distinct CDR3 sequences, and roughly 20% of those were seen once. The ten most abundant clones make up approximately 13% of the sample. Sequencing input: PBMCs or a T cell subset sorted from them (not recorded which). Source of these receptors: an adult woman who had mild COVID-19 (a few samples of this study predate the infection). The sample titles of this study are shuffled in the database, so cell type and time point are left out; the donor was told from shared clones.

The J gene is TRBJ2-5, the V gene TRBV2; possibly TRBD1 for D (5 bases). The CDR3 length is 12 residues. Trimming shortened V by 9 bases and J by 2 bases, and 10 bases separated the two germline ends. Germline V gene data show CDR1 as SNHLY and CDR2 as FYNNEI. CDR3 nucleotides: TGTGCCAGTTGGACACATCAAGAGACCCAGTACTTC. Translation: CASWTHQETQYF.

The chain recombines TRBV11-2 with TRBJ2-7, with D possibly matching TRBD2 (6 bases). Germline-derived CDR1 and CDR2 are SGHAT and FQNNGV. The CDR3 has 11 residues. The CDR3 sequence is CAGGMGYEQYF. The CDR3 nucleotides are TGTGCTGGCGGGATGGGCTACGAGCAGTACTTC.

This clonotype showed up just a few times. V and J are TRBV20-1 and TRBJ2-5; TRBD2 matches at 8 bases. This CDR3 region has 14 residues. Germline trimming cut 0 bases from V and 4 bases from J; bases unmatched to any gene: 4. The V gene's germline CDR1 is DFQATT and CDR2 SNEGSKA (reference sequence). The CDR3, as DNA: TGCAGTGCTAGAGAAAGCGGGGGTAGAGAGACCCAGTACTTC. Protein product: CSARESGGRETQYF.

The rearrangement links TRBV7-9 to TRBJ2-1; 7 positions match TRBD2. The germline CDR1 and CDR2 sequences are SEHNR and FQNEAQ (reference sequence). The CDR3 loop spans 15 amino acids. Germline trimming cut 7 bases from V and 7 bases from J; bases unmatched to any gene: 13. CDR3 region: CASTQGLAEGNEQFF. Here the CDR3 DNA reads TGTGCCAGCACCCAAGGGCTAGCGGAGGGAAATGAGCAGTTCTTC.

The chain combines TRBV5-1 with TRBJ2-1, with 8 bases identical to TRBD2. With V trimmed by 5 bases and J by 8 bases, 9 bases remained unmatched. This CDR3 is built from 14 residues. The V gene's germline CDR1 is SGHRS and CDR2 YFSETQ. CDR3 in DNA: TGCGCCAGCAGTGGGTACGGGGGGGTCTATGAGCAGTTCTTC. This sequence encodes CASSGYGGVYEQFF.

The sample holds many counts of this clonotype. CDR3 nucleotide sequence: TGTGCCAGCAGTTTAAACGGTTGGTCAGCCCGCTACTATGGCTACACCTTC. Encoded protein: CASSLNGWSARYYGYTF. This chain links TRBV27 with TRBJ1-2, with unresolved D. CDR1 is MNHEY and CDR2 is SMNVEV in the germline V gene (reference sequence). The germline V and J ends were trimmed by 2 bases and 3 bases, with 19 bases remaining between them. The CDR3 length is 17 residues.